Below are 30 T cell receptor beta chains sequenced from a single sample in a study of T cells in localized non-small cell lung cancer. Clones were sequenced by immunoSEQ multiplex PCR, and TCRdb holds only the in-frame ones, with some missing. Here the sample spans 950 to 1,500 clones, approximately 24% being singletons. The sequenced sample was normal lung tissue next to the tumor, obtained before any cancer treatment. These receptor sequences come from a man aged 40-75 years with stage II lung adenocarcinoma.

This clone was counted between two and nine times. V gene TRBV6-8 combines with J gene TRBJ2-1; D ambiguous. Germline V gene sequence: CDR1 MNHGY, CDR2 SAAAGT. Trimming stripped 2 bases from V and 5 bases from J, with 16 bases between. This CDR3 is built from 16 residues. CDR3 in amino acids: CASSYPSVGYDNEQFF. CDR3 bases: TGTGCCAGCAGTTACCCCTCCGTGGGGTACGACAATGAGCAGTTCTTC.

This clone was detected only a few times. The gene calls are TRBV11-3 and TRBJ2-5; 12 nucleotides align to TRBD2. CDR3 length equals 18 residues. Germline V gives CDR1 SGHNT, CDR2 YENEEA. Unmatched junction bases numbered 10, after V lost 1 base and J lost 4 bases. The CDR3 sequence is CASSLGGLAGGVGETQYF. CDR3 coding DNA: TGTGCCAGCAGCTTAGGAGGTCTAGCGGGGGGGGTCGGAGAGACCCAGTACTTC.

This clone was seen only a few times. DNA of the CDR3: TGTGCCAGCAGCCGGACTAACGGGGATCAAGAGACCCAGTACTTC. The encoded protein is CASSRTNGDQETQYF. The chain recombines TRBV11-3 with TRBJ2-5; weak D call: TRBD2 (6 bases). CDR1 and CDR2 (germline): SGHNT, YENEEA. The CDR3 has 15 residues. V was trimmed by 5 bases and J by 2 bases, leaving 15 bases between them.

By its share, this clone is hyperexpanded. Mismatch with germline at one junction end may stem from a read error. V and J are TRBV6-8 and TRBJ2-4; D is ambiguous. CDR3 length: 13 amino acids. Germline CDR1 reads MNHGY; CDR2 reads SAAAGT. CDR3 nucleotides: TGTGCCAGCGGCAGGAATGCCAGAAACATTCAGTACTTC. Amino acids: CASGRNARNIQYF.

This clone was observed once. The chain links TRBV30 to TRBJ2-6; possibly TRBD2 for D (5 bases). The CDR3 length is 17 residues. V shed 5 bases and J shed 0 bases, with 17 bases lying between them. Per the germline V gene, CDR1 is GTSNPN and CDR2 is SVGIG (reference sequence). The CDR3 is CAWFPRGPFSGANVLTF. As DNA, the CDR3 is TGTGCCTGGTTCCCTCGGGGTCCTTTCTCTGGGGCCAACGTCCTGACTTTC.

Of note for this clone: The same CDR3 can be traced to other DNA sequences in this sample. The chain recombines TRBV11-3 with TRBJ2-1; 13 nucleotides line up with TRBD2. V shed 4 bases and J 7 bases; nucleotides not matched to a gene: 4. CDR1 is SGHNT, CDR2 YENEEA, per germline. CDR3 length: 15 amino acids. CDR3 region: CASSSGLAGVNEQFF. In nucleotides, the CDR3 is TGTGCCAGCAGCTCTGGACTAGCGGGGGTTAATGAGCAGTTCTTC.

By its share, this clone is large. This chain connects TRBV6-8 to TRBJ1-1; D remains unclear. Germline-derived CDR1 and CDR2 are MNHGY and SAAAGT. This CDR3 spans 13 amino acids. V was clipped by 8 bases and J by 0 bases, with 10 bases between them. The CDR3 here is CASLRRLNTEAFF. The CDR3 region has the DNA TGTGCCAGCCTCAGGAGGCTGAACACTGAAGCTTTCTTT.

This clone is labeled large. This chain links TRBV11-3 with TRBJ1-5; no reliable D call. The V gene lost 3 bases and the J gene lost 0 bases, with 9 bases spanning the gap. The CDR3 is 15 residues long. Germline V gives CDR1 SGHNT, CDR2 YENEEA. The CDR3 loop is CASSLEGISNQPQHF. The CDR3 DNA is TGTGCCAGCAGCTTGGAAGGGATTAGCAATCAGCCCCAGCATTTT.

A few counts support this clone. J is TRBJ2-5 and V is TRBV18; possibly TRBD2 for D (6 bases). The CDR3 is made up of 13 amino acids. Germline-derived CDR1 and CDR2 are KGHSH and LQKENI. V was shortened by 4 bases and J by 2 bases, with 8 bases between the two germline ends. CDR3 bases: TGTGCCAGCTCACGGGCGGGGCAAGAGACCCAGTACTTC. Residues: CASSRAGQETQYF.

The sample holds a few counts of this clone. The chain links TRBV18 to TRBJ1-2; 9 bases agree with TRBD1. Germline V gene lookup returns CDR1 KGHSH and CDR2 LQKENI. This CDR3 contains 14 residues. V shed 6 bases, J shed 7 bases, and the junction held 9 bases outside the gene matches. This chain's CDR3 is CASSLRDRDSGYTF. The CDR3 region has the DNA TGTGCCAGCTCGTTGCGGGACAGGGATTCTGGCTACACCTTC.

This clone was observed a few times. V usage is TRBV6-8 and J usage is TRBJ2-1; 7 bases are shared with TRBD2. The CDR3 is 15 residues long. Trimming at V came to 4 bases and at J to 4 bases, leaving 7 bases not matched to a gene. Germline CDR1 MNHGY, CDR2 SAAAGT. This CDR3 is CASSSPAGSYNEQFF. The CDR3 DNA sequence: TGTGCCAGCAGTTCCCCAGCGGGGTCTTACAATGAGCAGTTCTTC.

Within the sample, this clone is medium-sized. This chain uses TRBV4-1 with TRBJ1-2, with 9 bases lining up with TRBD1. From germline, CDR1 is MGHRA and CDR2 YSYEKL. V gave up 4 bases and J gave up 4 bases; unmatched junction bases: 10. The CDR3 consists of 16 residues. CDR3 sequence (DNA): TGCGCCAGCAGCCCGATCGGGACAGGGTACTTCTATGGCTACACCTTC. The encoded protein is CASSPIGTGYFYGYTF.

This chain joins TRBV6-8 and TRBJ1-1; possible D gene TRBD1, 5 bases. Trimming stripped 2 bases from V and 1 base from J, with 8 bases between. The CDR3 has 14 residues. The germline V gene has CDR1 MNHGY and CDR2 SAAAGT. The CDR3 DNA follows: TGTGCCAGCAGTTACACAACAGGGAACACTGAAGCTTTCTTT. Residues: CASSYTTGNTEAFF.

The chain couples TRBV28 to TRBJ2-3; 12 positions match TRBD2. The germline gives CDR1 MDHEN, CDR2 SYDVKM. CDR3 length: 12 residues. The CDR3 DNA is TGTACTAGCGGGGGGTTGACCGATACGCAGTATTTT. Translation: CTSGGLTDTQYF.

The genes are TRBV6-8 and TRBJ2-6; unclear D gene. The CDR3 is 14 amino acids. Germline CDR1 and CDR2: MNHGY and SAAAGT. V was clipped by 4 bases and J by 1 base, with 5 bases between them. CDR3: CASSWVSGANVLTF. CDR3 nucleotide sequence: TGTGCCAGCAGTTGGGTATCTGGGGCCAACGTCCTGACTTTC.

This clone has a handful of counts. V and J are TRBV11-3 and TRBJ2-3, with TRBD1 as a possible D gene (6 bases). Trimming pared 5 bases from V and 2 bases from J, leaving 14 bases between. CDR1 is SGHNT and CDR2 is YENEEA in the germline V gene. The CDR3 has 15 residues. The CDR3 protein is CASSRDTGITDTQYF. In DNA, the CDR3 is TGTGCCAGCAGCAGGGACACGGGGATCACAGATACGCAGTATTTT. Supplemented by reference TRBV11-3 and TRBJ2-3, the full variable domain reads EAGVVQSPRYKIIEKKQPVAFWCNPISGHNTLYWYLQNLGQGPELLIRYENEEAVDDSQLPKDRFSAERLKGVDSTLKIQPAELGDSAVYLCASSRDTGITDTQYFGPGTRLTVL.

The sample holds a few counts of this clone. The CDR3 is CASRPTGNTGELFF. In DNA, the CDR3 is TGTGCCAGCAGACCAACAGGGAACACCGGGGAGCTGTTTTTT. V usage is TRBV9 and J usage is TRBJ2-2; D is possibly TRBD1 (5 bases). The CDR3 is 14 residues long. The V and J ends lost 5 bases and 1 base respectively, with 9 bases between them. CDR1 and CDR2 from the germline V gene are SGDLS and YYNGEE.

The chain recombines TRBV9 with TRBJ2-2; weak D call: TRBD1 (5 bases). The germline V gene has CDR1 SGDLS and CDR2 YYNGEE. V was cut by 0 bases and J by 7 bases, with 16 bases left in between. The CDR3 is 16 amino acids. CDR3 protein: CASSVGVQGKGGELFF. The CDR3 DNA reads TGTGCCAGCAGCGTAGGGGTCCAGGGCAAGGGCGGGGAGCTGTTTTTT.

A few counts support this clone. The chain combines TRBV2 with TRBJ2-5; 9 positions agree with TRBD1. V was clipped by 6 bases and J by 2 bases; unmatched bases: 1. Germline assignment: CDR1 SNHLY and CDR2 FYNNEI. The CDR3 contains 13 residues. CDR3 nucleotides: TGTGCCAGCAGGGGACAGGGACAAGAGACCCAGTACTTC. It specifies CASRGQGQETQYF.

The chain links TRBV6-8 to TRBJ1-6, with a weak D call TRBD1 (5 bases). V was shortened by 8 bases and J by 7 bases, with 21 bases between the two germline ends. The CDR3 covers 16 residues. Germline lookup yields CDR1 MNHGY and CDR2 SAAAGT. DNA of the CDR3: TGTGCCAGCTTTGACGGGGCTGGAAGCCCAAATTCACCCCTCCACTTT. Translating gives CASFDGAGSPNSPLHF.

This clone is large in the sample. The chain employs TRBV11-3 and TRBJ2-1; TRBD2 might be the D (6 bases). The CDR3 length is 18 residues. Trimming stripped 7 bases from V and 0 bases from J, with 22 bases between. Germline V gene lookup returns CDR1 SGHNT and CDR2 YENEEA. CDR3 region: CASIPGASEGSSYNEQFF. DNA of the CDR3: TGTGCCAGCATCCCCGGGGCTAGCGAAGGGAGCTCCTACAATGAGCAGTTCTTC.

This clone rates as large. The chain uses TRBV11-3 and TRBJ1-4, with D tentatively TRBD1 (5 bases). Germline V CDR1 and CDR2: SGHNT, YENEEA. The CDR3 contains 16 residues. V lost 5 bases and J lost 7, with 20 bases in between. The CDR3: CASSPWRGFDGEKLFF. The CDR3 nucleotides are TGTGCCAGCAGCCCTTGGAGGGGATTCGACGGTGAAAAACTGTTTTTT.

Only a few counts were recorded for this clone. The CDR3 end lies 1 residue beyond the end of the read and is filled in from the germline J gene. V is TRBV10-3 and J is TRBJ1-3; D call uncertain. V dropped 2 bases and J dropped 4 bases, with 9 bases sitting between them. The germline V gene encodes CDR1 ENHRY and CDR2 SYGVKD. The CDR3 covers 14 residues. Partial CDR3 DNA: TGTGCCATCAGTGAGGCCCCCCGGGGAAACACCATATAT. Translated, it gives CAISEAPRGNTIY. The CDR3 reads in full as CAISEAPRGNTIYF.

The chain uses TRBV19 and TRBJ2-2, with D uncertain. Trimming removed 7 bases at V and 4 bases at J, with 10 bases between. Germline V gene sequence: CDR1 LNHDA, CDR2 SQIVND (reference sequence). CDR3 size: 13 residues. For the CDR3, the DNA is TGTGCCAGTAATTCCGAATCCACCGGGGAGCTGTTTTTT. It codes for CASNSESTGELFF. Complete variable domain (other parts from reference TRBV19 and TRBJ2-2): DGGITQSPKYLFRKEGQNVTLSCEQNLNHDAMYWYRQDPGQGLRLIYYSQIVNDFQKGDIAEGYSVSREKKESFPLTVTSAQKNPTAFYLCASNSESTGELFFGEGSRLTVL.

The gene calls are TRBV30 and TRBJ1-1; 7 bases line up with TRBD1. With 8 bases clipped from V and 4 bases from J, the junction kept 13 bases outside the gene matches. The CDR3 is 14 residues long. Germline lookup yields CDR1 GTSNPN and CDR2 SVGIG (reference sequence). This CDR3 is CAGTDRANGTEAFF. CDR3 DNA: TGTGCCGGAACCGACAGGGCTAATGGCACTGAAGCTTTCTTT.

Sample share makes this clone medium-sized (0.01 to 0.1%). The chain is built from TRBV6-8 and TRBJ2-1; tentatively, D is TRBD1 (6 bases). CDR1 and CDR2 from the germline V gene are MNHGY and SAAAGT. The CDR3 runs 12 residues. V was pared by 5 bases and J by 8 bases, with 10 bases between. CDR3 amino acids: CASSAGDDEQFF. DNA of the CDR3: TGTGCCAGCAGTGCAGGGGACGATGAGCAGTTCTTC.

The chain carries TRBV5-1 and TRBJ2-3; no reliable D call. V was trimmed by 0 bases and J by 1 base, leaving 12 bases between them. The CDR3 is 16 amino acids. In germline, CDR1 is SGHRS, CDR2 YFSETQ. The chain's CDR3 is CASSLEGPLGTDTQYF. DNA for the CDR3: TGCGCCAGCAGCTTGGAAGGCCCGCTCGGCACAGATACGCAGTATTTT.

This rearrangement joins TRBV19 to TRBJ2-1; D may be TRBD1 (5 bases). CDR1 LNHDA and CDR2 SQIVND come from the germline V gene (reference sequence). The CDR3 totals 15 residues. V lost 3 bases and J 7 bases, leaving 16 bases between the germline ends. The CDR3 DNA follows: TGTGCCAGTAGTATCGGAAGGGGCGAACGAAATGAGCAGTTCTTC. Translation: CASSIGRGERNEQFF.

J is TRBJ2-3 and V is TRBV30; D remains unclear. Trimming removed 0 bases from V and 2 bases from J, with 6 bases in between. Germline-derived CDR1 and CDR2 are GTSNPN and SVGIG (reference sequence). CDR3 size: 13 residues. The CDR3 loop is CAWSVASTDTQYF. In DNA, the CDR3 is TGTGCCTGGAGTGTGGCGTCCACAGATACGCAGTATTTT.

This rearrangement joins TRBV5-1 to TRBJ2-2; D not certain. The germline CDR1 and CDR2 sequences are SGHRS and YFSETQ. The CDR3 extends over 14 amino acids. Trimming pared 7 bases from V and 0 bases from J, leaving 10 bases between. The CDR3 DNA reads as TGCGCCAGCGGGCGACTCCCGAACACCGGGGAGCTGTTTTTT. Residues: CASGRLPNTGELFF. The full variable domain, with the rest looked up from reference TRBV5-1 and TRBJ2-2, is KAGVTQTPRYLIKTRGQQVTLSCSPISGHRSVSWYQQTPGQGLQFLFEYFSETQRNKGNFPGRFSGRQFSNSRSEMNVSTLELGDSALYLCASGRLPNTGELFFGEGSRLTVL.